This T cell receptor (beta chain) originates from a study of T cells in Graves' hyperthyroidism and ophthalmopathy (dated by TCRdb to the late 2010s). Background on the whole study: Peripheral blood samples were taken at initial diagnosis, before any treatment was given. To identify TCR V-J signatures that set the groups apart, the researchers used a discovery cohort of about a hundred patients, made up of 43 with Graves' ophthalmopathy and 55 to 65 with stable Graves' hyperthyroidism. Prospective prediction of ophthalmopathy was tested in an independent validation cohort of 18 to 20 hyperthyroidism patients and 15 to 17 patients who later progressed to ophthalmopathy. The 90 to 100 discovery patients were randomly divided into training and test sets at a 7:3 ratio. In about 6 Graves' hyperthyroidism patients, the study also compared T-cell repertoires from thyroid tissue with T-cell repertoires from blood. After blood sampling, hyperthyroidism patients were treated with methimazole at a starting dose of 30 mg daily, and ophthalmopathy patients were treated with high-dose intravenous methylprednisolone. According to the paper, TCR Vbeta CDR3 sequencing was carried out on over 130 peripheral blood samples, which came from approximately 43 ophthalmopathy, under 85 hyperthyroidism and about 17 progressor patients. General conclusions and limits of the study: Sample size was not statistically predetermined, and blinding of investigators to group allocation was not performed. During validation, the model predicted progression to ophthalmopathy a median of about 5.9 months ahead of onset, with more than 55% sensitivity and 72.22% specificity. In cross-validation, a model built on a 13 V-J signature told ophthalmopathy apart from stable hyperthyroidism with approximately 90% sensitivity and around 84% specificity, and in testing the same model reached 80%/75%. Most expanded thyroid clonotypes (frequency above 0.001) were also detected in blood, suggesting blood repertoires may reflect thyroid immune responses.

The sample holds many counts of this clonotype. What antigen it recognizes has not been identified. No quality values exist for individual bases; no much larger clone is one base distant. Its CDR3 holds 14 amino acids, cysteine through phenylalanine. Only CDR3 DNA is held: 42 bases, read in frame from base 1. V and J lose 8 bases and 3 bases, and a span of 14 bases separates them. CDR1 and CDR2 (SNHLY, FYNNEI) derive from the germline V gene. TCR beta CDR3 regions were amplified from RNA transcripts. For the first round of RT-PCR on the TCR CDR3, the HTBI primer set was used together with the Qiagen OneStep RT-PCR kit. Libraries were constructed in a second round of multiplex PCR, after which size selection and purification were carried out. The libraries were sequenced on an Illumina HiSeq2000 using paired-end 100 bp reads. The original pipeline was this. Raw data were processed with SOAPnuke, discarding reads with adapters, uncalled bases, mean Phred below 15, or no exact constant-primer or identifier match. High-quality paired reads were merged with COPE v1.2.5, and unique nucleotide sequences were defined as clonotypes. MiTCR v1.1 was used to align clonotypes to the IMGT TRBV, TRBD and TRBJ reference segments. The analysis included only V-J combinations with a frequency above 0.0001, which together covered 99% to 99.2% of the repertoires. A TCS score was defined as the ratio of F50 (clonal expansion) to E x V (chaos), with BLOSUM62-based TCRdist applied between CDR3 peptides within each V-J. Welch's t-statistics and random forest reduced roughly 530 V-J features to 13, which were used in a naive Bayes classifier (R e1071). The Morisita-Horn index was used to measure how similar the thyroid and blood repertoires were. The public reads were run again by TCRdb, first through fastp at Q25 and then through MiXCR, and only productive beta chains were kept. Under each unique CDR3 protein, matching rows form one entry showing the most common genes and DNA. The V and J calls shown here were made by TCRdb, not taken from the authors' results. Counted in this sample were about 610,000 distinct CDR3 sequences; about 14% of them appeared once. About 4% of the sample is taken by the ten largest.

Ophthalmopathy patients had moderately to severely active disease, with a Clinical Activity Score of 3 or more, a NOSPECS grade of 4 or more, and a disease duration of less than 3 months. The study excluded patients with uncontrolled infections, other autoimmune diseases, pregnancy or lactation. Diagnoses were based on clinical symptoms, serum thyroxine and TRAb, thyroid ultrasound and orbital computed tomography. PBMCs were separated from roughly 10 ml of fresh peripheral blood using Ficoll-Paque density gradient centrifugation. Trizol reagent was used to extract total RNA, and RNA quality was then checked on an Agilent 2100 Bioanalyzer.

The source is a woman aged 40 to 50 with Graves' ophthalmopathy. Sequencing was performed on blood. In this chain, TRBV2 is recombined with TRBJ1-5; the D gene lacks a confident call. The CDR3 has the sequence CASSGVITNQPQHF. The DNA reads as follows: TGTGCCAGCTCTGGGGTCATAACCAATCAGCCCCAGCATTTT.